The rows below give T cell receptor beta chains drawn from one sample of a study of cytomegalovirus exposure and HLA in healthy donors. Clones were read by immunoSEQ multiplex PCR, and TCRdb kept only the in-frame ones, dropping some. The table lists around 200,000 clones, roughly 78% of them singletons. The specimen sequenced was PBMCs. These receptors were taken from a woman in her thirties in good health and CMV-seropositive. Both conserved end residues are part of each CDR3. A D gene is named only where the DNA matches it firmly. Expanded clones get a size class; other rows say once, few or many, or leave the size out.

v_gene	d_gene	j_gene	abundance	CDR3aa
TRBV9	-	TRBJ1-2	-	CASSVVVSGQGMDGYTF
TRBV5-1	TRBD1	TRBJ1-2	-	CASSEQTGEQAGYTF
TRBV10-3	-	TRBJ1-1	-	CAISDPRGALTEAFF
TRBV9	TRBD2	TRBJ2-1	-	CASSVGSSGVTYNEQFF
TRBV5-1	TRBD2	TRBJ2-3	-	CASSPGLAGDTDTQYF
TRBV5-1	-	TRBJ2-7	-	CASSLRATEPYEQYF
TRBV5-6	-	TRBJ2-5	-	CASGGWQLETQYF
TRBV7-2	TRBD2	TRBJ2-1	-	CASSLTSGRYNEQFF
TRBV11-2	-	TRBJ2-1	once	CASSLGLASYNEQFF
TRBV27	TRBD1	TRBJ1-1	-	CASSLVTGENTEAFF
TRBV18	-	TRBJ1-3	-	CASSPTDSSGNTIYF
TRBV19	TRBD1	TRBJ1-2	-	CASRTGTGDSYTF
TRBV9	TRBD2	TRBJ2-1	-	CASSRTSGAEQFF
TRBV10-1	-	TRBJ2-1	-	CASSAAGNEQFF
TRBV7-9	TRBD2	TRBJ2-7	-	CASSVGRVYEQYF
TRBV5-4	-	TRBJ1-3	-	CASRAATGNTIYF
TRBV11-3	-	TRBJ1-2	once	CASSHTDLYGYTF
TRBV11-3	TRBD2	TRBJ2-7	-	CASYPIGGGYEQYF
TRBV5-8	TRBD1	TRBJ1-4	-	CASSRDRGREKLFF
TRBV7-9	-	TRBJ1-1	once	CASSLAGGNTEAFF
TRBV27	TRBD1	TRBJ2-3	-	CASSWTRTGTQYF
TRBV4-1	-	TRBJ2-1	few	CASSRRSIGGSSYNEQFF
TRBV9	-	TRBJ2-3	-	CASSVAGKDTQYF
TRBV7-2	-	TRBJ2-1	-	CASGTYNNEQFF